One and the same sample provided the 14 T cell receptor beta chains below, sequenced in a study of shared clonotypes between healthy human individuals. Measured with immunoSEQ multiplex PCR; TCRdb has only the in-frame clones, and not every one. This table has approximately 2.1 million clones, 85% to 95% appearing once. Material: naive CD4+ T cells from PBMCs. Subset in this sample: CD45RA+ positively selected. Every receptor here comes from a man between 18 and 35 years old in good health. Some clones in this sample may be carry-over from other donors' samples.

The chain carries TRBV30 and TRBJ2-7; D may be TRBD2 (6 bases). CDR3 size: 13 residues. V was shortened by 8 bases and J by 6 bases, with 20 bases between the two germline ends. Germline-derived CDR1 and CDR2 are GTSNPN and SVGIG (reference sequence). This CDR3 is CAGGVQRGPEQYF. DNA for the CDR3: TGTGCCGGAGGGGTTCAGAGAGGCCCCGAGCAGTACTTC.

Details on this clone: The sample contains more than one DNA sequence encoding this CDR3. CDR3 loop: CASSRYNEQFF. DNA of the CDR3: TGTGCCAGCAGCCGGTACAATGAGCAGTTCTTC. V usage is TRBV5-4 and J usage is TRBJ2-1; the D is unclear. The V gene lost 4 bases and the J gene lost 4 bases, with 3 bases spanning the gap. The CDR3 loop spans 11 amino acids. Germline loops: CDR1 SGHNT, CDR2 YYREEE (reference sequence).

The V call is TRBV4-2, the J call TRBJ2-2, with D perhaps matching TRBD1 (5 bases). The V end lost 1 base, the J end lost 10 bases, and 10 bases lay between the germline ends. The CDR3 sequence is 13 residues long. The V gene's germline CDR1 is LGHNA and CDR2 YNFKEQ. CDR3 in amino acids: CASSQGGSAELFF. Here the CDR3 DNA reads TGTGCCAGCAGCCAAGGGGGCTCTGCGGAGCTGTTTTTT.

J is TRBJ2-1 and V is TRBV5-5; 12 bases map to TRBD2. This CDR3 is 15 amino acids long. Per the germline V gene, CDR1 is SGHKS and CDR2 is YYEKEE (reference sequence). The V and J ends lost 2 bases and 7 bases, in that order; junction bases with no gene match: 4. The chain's CDR3 is CASSLTSGRWNEQFF. The CDR3 region has the DNA TGTGCCAGCAGCTTAACTAGCGGGAGGTGGAATGAGCAGTTCTTC. The full variable domain, in which reference TRBV5-5 and TRBJ2-1 provide the parts outside the CDR3, is DAGVTQSPTHLIKTRGQQVTLRCSPISGHKSVSWYQQVLGQGPQFIFQYYEKEERGRGNFPDRFSARQFPNYSSELNVNALLLGDSALYLCASSLTSGRWNEQFFGPGTRLTVL.

The rearrangement links TRBV29-1 to TRBJ1-2; D uncertain. Per the germline V gene, CDR1 is SQVTM and CDR2 is ANQGSEA. The CDR3 runs to 19 residues. V was clipped by 0 bases and J by 4 bases, with 27 bases between them. CDR3 sequence (DNA): TGCAGCGTTGAAGAAAATGGTCCCTTTGGCAGCGATTTCCTCTATGGCTACACCTTC. Translated, it gives CSVEENGPFGSDFLYGYTF.

This chain joins TRBV30 and TRBJ2-7; 7 bases are shared with TRBD2. The CDR3 contains 11 residues. CDR1 and CDR2 from the germline V gene are GTSNPN and SVGIG (reference sequence). V trimming: 1 base; J trimming: 11 bases; junction bases outside the gene matches: 5. The CDR3 bases are TGTGCCTGGAGTGCTGGGGGGGTCGAGTACTTC. As protein: CAWSAGGVEYF.

This chain joins TRBV30 and TRBJ1-1; 12 positions agree with TRBD1. J was trimmed by 7 bases and V by 3 bases; bases with no gene match: 6. CDR1 is GTSNPN and CDR2 is SVGIG in the germline V gene (reference sequence). The CDR3 loop spans 14 amino acids. The CDR3 bases are TGTGCCTGGAGGGGACAGGGGGCAATCCGTGAAGCTTTCTTT. Its translation is CAWRGQGAIREAFF.

The rearrangement uses TRBV5-8 and TRBJ1-1; D possibly corresponds to TRBD1 (5 bases). The CDR3 is 14 amino acids. Trimming took off 2 bases at V and 4 bases at J, with 12 bases between the two ends. Germline V CDR1 and CDR2: SGHTS, YDEGEE. The CDR3 spells CASSFWGQGTEAFF. CDR3 DNA: TGTGCCAGCAGCTTCTGGGGTCAGGGCACTGAAGCTTTCTTT.

V and J are TRBV28 and TRBJ2-3; no firm D call. This CDR3 spans 16 amino acids. The germline V gene encodes CDR1 MDHEN and CDR2 SYDVKM. Trimming took 6 bases from V and 0 from J, leaving 16 bases between them. The CDR3: CASSSSMDLSTDTQYF. CDR3 coding DNA: TGTGCCAGCAGCTCCTCTATGGACCTTAGCACAGATACGCAGTATTTT.

The chain recombines TRBV7-6 with TRBJ1-1; 8 nucleotides match TRBD1. The CDR3 contains 16 residues. CDR1 is SGHVS and CDR2 is FNYEAQ in the germline V gene. J was trimmed by 0 bases and V by 3 bases; bases with no gene match: 6. The CDR3 coding sequence is TGTGCCAGCAGCTTGGTCAGGGGGCTGATGAACACTGAAGCTTTCTTT. The encoded protein is CASSLVRGLMNTEAFF.

This chain connects TRBV30 to TRBJ2-7; D gene uncertain. Germline loops: CDR1 GTSNPN, CDR2 SVGIG (reference sequence). The CDR3 spans 10 residues. Trimming cost V 5 bases and J 7 bases, with 9 bases left between them. The CDR3, as DNA: TGTGCCTGGTCAGAGGTTGAGCAGTACTTC. This translates into CAWSEVEQYF.

The chain recombines TRBV4-2 with TRBJ2-3, with TRBD2 matching over 9 bases. With V trimmed by 0 bases and J by 4 bases, 11 bases remained unmatched. Germline V CDR1 and CDR2: LGHNA, YNFKEQ. CDR3 length: 18 residues. The CDR3 protein is CASSQDFRGLAWADTQYF. The CDR3 DNA is TGTGCCAGCAGCCAAGATTTCCGGGGACTAGCTTGGGCAGATACGCAGTATTTT.

The V call is TRBV14, the J call TRBJ1-1; tentatively, D is TRBD1 (6 bases). The CDR3 totals 15 residues. Trimming cost V 2 bases and J 2 bases, with 12 bases left between them. Germline CDR1 and CDR2: SGHDN and FVKESK. The chain's CDR3 is CASSQYRDLNTEAFF. In DNA, the CDR3 is TGTGCCAGCAGCCAATACAGGGACCTCAACACTGAAGCTTTCTTT.

The chain couples TRBV19 to TRBJ2-2, with unresolved D. Germline loops: CDR1 LNHDA, CDR2 SQIVND (reference sequence). The CDR3 length is 15 residues. This CDR3 reads CAVTTLAANTGELFF. The CDR3 coding sequence is TGTGCAGTCACTACGTTAGCAGCGAACACCGGGGAGCTGTTTTTT.